The next 28 T cell receptor beta chains were all read from a single sample in a study of blood T cells in healthy people across ages. The second PCR ran about 7 to 12 cycles with a sample-barcoded 5' primer and J-beta primers. TCRdb re-derived calls from the 5' RACE reads in MiXCR, one entry per CDR3 protein. The sample carries some 760,000 distinct CDR3 sequences, approximately 25% recorded once. Separately, the same data were catalogued under a study of T cells of mothers and their children.

Sequenced: blood. The receptors originated from a boy younger than 18 in good health.

V usage is TRBV29-1 and J usage is TRBJ1-4, with a possible D match to TRBD1 (6 bases). Trimming took 0 bases from V and 8 from J, leaving 13 bases between them. The CDR3 extends over 14 amino acids. CDR1 SQVTM and CDR2 ANQGSEA come from the germline V gene. The CDR3 here is CSVEDYGGGEKLFF. DNA for the CDR3: TGCAGCGTTGAAGATTACGGGGGCGGGGAAAAACTGTTTTTT.

The rearrangement uses TRBV7-2 and TRBJ1-4, with D hard to call. V was pared by 1 base and J by 7 bases, with 13 bases between. This CDR3 has 15 residues. Germline V gene sequence: CDR1 SGHTA, CDR2 FQGNSA. The CDR3 here is CASSLGGFDGEKLFF. In nucleotides, the CDR3 is TGTGCCAGCAGCTTAGGTGGGTTCGATGGTGAAAAACTGTTTTTT.

The chain recombines TRBV6-1 with TRBJ2-5; maybe TRBD1 (6 bases). The closer fit of TRBJ2-1 to the DNA end suggests the J call may be wrong. The germline CDR1 and CDR2 sequences are MNHNS and SASEGT. This CDR3 has 15 amino acids. In nucleotides, the CDR3 is TGTGCCAGCACCACCAGGACAGAAATCTACAATGAGCAGTTCTTC. It yields the protein CASTTRTEIYNEQFF.

The chain recombines TRBV10-3 with TRBJ2-7, with D perhaps matching TRBD1 (6 bases). This CDR3 is built from 15 residues. With 3 bases removed from V and 1 base from J, the gap between germline ends came to 13 bases. CDR1 is ENHRY, CDR2 SYGVKD, per germline. Here the CDR3 DNA reads TGTGCCATCAGTGACCAGACAGGCCGTTCCTACGAGCAGTACTTC. Amino acids: CAISDQTGRSYEQYF.

This chain connects TRBV28 to TRBJ2-1; 8 positions agree with TRBD2. CDR1 and CDR2 from the germline V gene are MDHEN and SYDVKM. The CDR3 sequence is 14 residues long. The V segment lost 4 bases and the J segment 7 bases; nucleotides outside the gene matches: 6. In DNA, the CDR3 is TGTGCCAGCAGTTCCGGGAGGGCCGGGAATGAGCAGTTCTTC. This gives the protein CASSSGRAGNEQFF.

This chain connects TRBV6-1 to TRBJ2-3, with unresolved D. CDR3 size: 13 residues. Looked up from germline, CDR1 is MNHNS and CDR2 is SASEGT. V was shortened by 2 bases and J by 4 bases, with 7 bases between the two germline ends. CDR3 sequence reads: CASSENLADTQYF. CDR3 nucleotide sequence: TGTGCCAGCAGTGAAAACCTAGCAGATACGCAGTATTTT.

V usage is TRBV6-6 and J usage is TRBJ2-3; D may match TRBD1 or TRBD2 (5 bases each). CDR1 is MNHNY, CDR2 SVGAGI, per germline (reference sequence). The CDR3 runs to 14 residues. Trimming left V 4 bases short and J 2 bases short, with 10 bases between. For the CDR3, the DNA is TGTGCCAGCAGTTGGGTGGGGGACACAGATACGCAGTATTTT. As protein: CASSWVGDTDTQYF.

This clonotype was seen a handful of times. The chain links TRBV5-1 to TRBJ2-2; D not certain. Germline CDR1 reads SGHRS; CDR2 reads YFSETQ. The CDR3 covers 16 residues. V dropped 0 bases and J dropped 6 bases, with 15 bases sitting between them. The CDR3 nucleotides read TGCGCCAGCAGCTTGGTGTCGGGTATTGGGGCCGGGGAGCTGTTTTTT. It codes for CASSLVSGIGAGELFF.

This clonotype was counted a few times. The chain recombines TRBV4-2 with TRBJ2-7; D may match TRBD1 or TRBD2 (5 bases each). Per the germline V gene, CDR1 is LGHNA and CDR2 is YNFKEQ. The CDR3 sequence is 13 residues long. V was cut by 6 bases and J by 5 bases, with 14 bases left in between. The CDR3 loop is CASRPGPTDEQYF. The CDR3 DNA reads as TGTGCCAGCAGACCGGGACCCACCGACGAGCAGTACTTC.

This clonotype was found once. The rearrangement links TRBV6-2 or TRBV6-3 to TRBJ1-6; TRBD1 is a possible D gene (6 bases). The V gene lost 6 bases and the J gene lost 7 bases, with 16 bases spanning the gap. The CDR3 extends over 15 amino acids. In germline, CDR1 is MNHEY, CDR2 SVGEGT. The CDR3 sequence: CASRATDTGNSPLHF. The DNA for the CDR3 is TGTGCCAGCAGGGCCACGGATACAGGGAATTCACCCCTCCACTTT.

The rearrangement joins TRBV7-9 to TRBJ1-6; 8 nucleotides match TRBD1. Germline values: CDR1 SEHNR, CDR2 FQNEAQ (reference sequence). The CDR3 length is 15 residues. Trimming cost V 3 bases and J 9 bases; bases outside gene matches: 7. For the CDR3, the DNA is TGTGCCAGCAGCTTCGAAGGTCAGGGGGCTTCACCCCTCCACTTT. Amino acid sequence: CASSFEGQGASPLHF.

The V and J genes are TRBV12-3 or TRBV12-4 and TRBJ2-3, with TRBD2 matching over 9 bases. This CDR3 spans 15 amino acids. J lost 1 base, V lost 6 bases, and 5 bases had no gene match. DNA for the CDR3: TGTGCCAGCAGCCGCGGGGGGGCGGGCACAGATACGCAGTATTTT. It is translated as CASSRGGAGTDTQYF.

This rearrangement joins TRBV7-3 to TRBJ2-1; 8 bases agree with TRBD2. The length of the CDR3 is 15 residues. CDR1 is SGHTA and CDR2 is FQGTGA in the germline V gene. Trimming took 1 base from V and 5 from J; bases not matched to a gene: 4. The CDR3 loop reads CASSLIRGGHNEQFF. For the CDR3, the DNA is TGTGCCAGCAGCTTAATACGGGGGGGCCACAATGAGCAGTTCTTC.

The chain carries TRBV6-6 and TRBJ2-1; 7 bases align to TRBD1. The CDR3 spans 14 residues. The germline CDR1 and CDR2 sequences are MNHNY and SVGAGI (reference sequence). After removal of 2 bases from V and 8 bases from J, the junction contained 6 bases not matched to a gene. The CDR3: CASSYRDSTDEQFF. CDR3 DNA: TGTGCCAGCAGTTACAGGGACAGTACCGATGAGCAGTTCTTC.

A few counts support this clonotype. The V gene is TRBV2, the J gene TRBJ1-6; the D is unclear. Germline CDR1 SNHLY, CDR2 FYNNEI. V was pared by 4 bases and J by 7 bases, with 11 bases between. This CDR3 spans 14 amino acids. The CDR3 DNA follows: TGTGCCAGCAGTGGAGGGCGGGGAAATTCACCCCTCCACTTT. This codes for CASSGGRGNSPLHF.

The genes are TRBV12-3 or TRBV12-4 and TRBJ1-5; possible D gene TRBD1, 6 bases. V was cut by 7 bases and J by 1 base, with 11 bases left in between. This CDR3 is built from 14 residues. The CDR3 loop reads CASTGGQSNQPQHF. CDR3 sequence (DNA): TGTGCCAGCACCGGGGGGCAGAGCAATCAGCCCCAGCATTTT.

The gene calls are TRBV4-3 and TRBJ1-2; 7 bases are a match to TRBD1. V shed 1 base and J 6 bases; nucleotides not matched to a gene: 8. The V gene's germline CDR1 is LGHNA and CDR2 YSLEER. The CDR3 contains 15 residues. CDR3 nucleotide sequence: TGCGCCAGCAGCCAAGGCGACGGACAGGAGGATGGCTACACCTTC. Its protein product is CASSQGDGQEDGYTF.

The chain has TRBV30 and TRBJ2-5; no firm D call. The CDR3 is 13 residues long. Trimming shortened V by 3 bases and J by 7 bases, and 15 bases separated the two germline ends. Germline V gene sequence: CDR1 GTSNPN, CDR2 SVGIG (reference sequence). CDR3 region: CAWRGYSAMTQYF. The CDR3 DNA reads as TGTGCCTGGAGGGGTTACAGCGCTATGACCCAGTACTTC.

This clonotype has a handful of counts. One junction end does not reproduce the germline sequence, and a read error may be involved. The chain couples TRBV27 to TRBJ1-4; no reliable D call. There are 12 residues in the CDR3. The V gene's germline CDR1 is MNHEY and CDR2 SMNVEV (reference sequence). In DNA, the CDR3 is TGTGCCAGCAGTCGACTGGGTGAAGAACTGTTTTTT. It codes for CASSRLGEELFF.

This clonotype was seen a few times. The genes are TRBV20-1 and TRBJ2-5, with TRBD2 matching 7 bases. Germline V gives CDR1 DFQATT, CDR2 SNEGSKA (reference sequence). The CDR3 extends over 13 amino acids. With 6 bases clipped from V and 5 bases from J, the junction kept 9 bases outside the gene matches. This CDR3 is CSAPGAGVETQYF. DNA for the CDR3: TGCAGTGCCCCCGGGGCGGGAGTGGAGACCCAGTACTTC.

This clonotype was counted a few times. The rearrangement uses TRBV2 and TRBJ2-1, with D uncertain. With 6 bases removed from V and 4 bases from J, the gap between germline ends came to 10 bases. From germline, CDR1 is SNHLY and CDR2 FYNNEI. The CDR3 spans 13 residues. CDR3 DNA: TGTGCCAGCAGGGCGGAGAGATACAATGAGCAGTTCTTC. Translated: CASRAERYNEQFF.

This chain uses TRBV7-2 with TRBJ2-3; TRBD2 agrees at 7 bases. CDR1 and CDR2 from the germline V gene are SGHTA and FQGNSA. The CDR3 runs to 14 residues. Trimming removed 5 bases from V and 6 bases from J; junction bases left unmatched: 8. CDR3 protein: CASSPPGRVDTQYF. The CDR3 DNA reads TGTGCCAGCAGCCCCCCTGGGAGGGTCGATACGCAGTATTTT.

There are a few counts of this clonotype. The genes are TRBV20-1 and TRBJ2-5, with D uncertain. Germline V gene sequence: CDR1 DFQATT, CDR2 SNEGSKA (reference sequence). Trimming removed 2 bases from V and 0 bases from J, with 10 bases in between. This CDR3 spans 14 amino acids. The CDR3 protein is CSARTSLYQETQYF. In nucleotides, the CDR3 is TGCAGTGCTAGAACCAGCCTCTACCAAGAGACCCAGTACTTC.

The CDR3 protein is CASSPAGGQGTDTQYF. The CDR3 DNA is TGTGCCAGCAGTCCAGCGGGAGGCCAGGGCACAGATACGCAGTATTTT. The chain couples TRBV12-3 or TRBV12-4 to TRBJ2-3, with 9 bases that match TRBD2. V shed 5 bases and J 1 base; nucleotides not matched to a gene: 7. This CDR3 has 16 amino acids.

This chain links TRBV7-2 with TRBJ2-7, with 7 nucleotides matching TRBD2. Germline V lookup: CDR1 SGHTA, CDR2 FQGNSA. The CDR3 spans 15 residues. V dropped 5 bases and J dropped 1; count of bases not matched to a gene: 8. CDR3 residues: CASSVQGGSSYEQYF. In DNA, the CDR3 is TGTGCCAGCAGCGTGCAGGGAGGGTCATCCTACGAGCAGTACTTC.

This rearrangement joins TRBV10-3 to TRBJ2-5; the match to TRBD2 covers 13 bases. The J call is uncertain, as TRBJ2-7 better fits the DNA end. The length of the CDR3 is 14 residues. Per the germline V gene, CDR1 is ENHRY and CDR2 is SYGVKD. The CDR3 DNA sequence: TGTGCCATCAGCCGGACTAGCGGGAGTTACGAGCAGTACTTC. Its protein is CAISRTSGSYEQYF.

CDR3 bases: TGCAGCGTCCAATCGGGGGAACGCGGAGAGACCCAGTACTTC. This translates into CSVQSGERGETQYF. The chain joins TRBV29-1 to TRBJ2-5, with D tentatively TRBD2 (6 bases). The V end lost 6 bases, the J end lost 4 bases, and 18 bases lay between the germline ends. This CDR3 is 14 amino acids long. Germline V gene lookup returns CDR1 SQVTM and CDR2 ANQGSEA. Based on the CDR3 plus reference TRBV29-1 and TRBJ2-5, the full variable domain is SAVISQKPSRDICQRGTSLTIQCQVDSQVTMMFWYRQQPGQSLTLIATANQGSEATYESGFVIDKFPISRPNLTFSTLTVSNMSPEDSSIYLCSVQSGERGETQYFGPGTRLLVL.

This clonotype occurred a few times. This chain uses TRBV7-2 with TRBJ2-2; D not certain. The CDR3 runs 16 residues. CDR1 and CDR2 (germline): SGHTA, FQGNSA. The germline V and J ends were trimmed by 1 base and 5 bases, with 14 bases remaining between them. CDR3 region: CASSLGPLGRTGELFF. The CDR3 nucleotides are TGTGCCAGCAGCTTAGGCCCTCTCGGACGGACCGGGGAGCTGTTTTTT.